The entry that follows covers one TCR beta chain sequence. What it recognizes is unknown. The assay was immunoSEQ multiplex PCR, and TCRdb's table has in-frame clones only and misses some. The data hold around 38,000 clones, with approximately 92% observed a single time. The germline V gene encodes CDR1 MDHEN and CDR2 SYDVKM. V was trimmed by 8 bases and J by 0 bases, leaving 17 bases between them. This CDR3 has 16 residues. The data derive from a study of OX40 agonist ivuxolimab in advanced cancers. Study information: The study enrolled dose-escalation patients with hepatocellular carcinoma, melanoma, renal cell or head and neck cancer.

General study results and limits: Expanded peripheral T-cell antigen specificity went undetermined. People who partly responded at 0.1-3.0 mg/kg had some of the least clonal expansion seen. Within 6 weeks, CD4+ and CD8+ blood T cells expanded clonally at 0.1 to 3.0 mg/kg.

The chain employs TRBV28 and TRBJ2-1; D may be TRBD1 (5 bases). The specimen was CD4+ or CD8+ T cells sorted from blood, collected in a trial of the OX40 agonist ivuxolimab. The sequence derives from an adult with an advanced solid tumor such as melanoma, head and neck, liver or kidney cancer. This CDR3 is CASAELGLTSYNEQFF. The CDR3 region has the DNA TGTGCCAGCGCGGAGTTGGGGCTTACCTCCTACAATGAGCAGTTCTTC. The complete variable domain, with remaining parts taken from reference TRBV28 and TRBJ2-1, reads DVKVTQSSRYLVKRTGEKVFLECVQDMDHENMFWYRQDPGLGLRLIYFSYDVKMKEKGDIPEGYSVSREKKERFSLILESASTNQTSMYLCASAELGLTSYNEQFFGPGTRLTVL.